Listed below are T cell receptor beta chains from one sample, sequenced in a study of T cell repertoires in cytomegalovirus infection. MiXCR, run by TCRdb on the reads, gives a single entry per CDR3 protein. The top ten clones hold under 8.5% of a sample with approximately 630,000 distinct CDR3 sequences, roughly 26% of them seen once. Specimen: CD8+ T cells from PBMCs. The source of these receptors is a human donor in good health (CMV status not recorded). Some clones in this sample may be carry-over from other donors' samples. The conserved cysteine and the conserved F or W are not part of the CDR3 here.

v_gene	CDR3aa
TRBV6-2/TRBV6-3	ASSQLAHTGEKLF
TRBV6-2/TRBV6-3	ASSYLLSGTVLTDTQY
TRBV13	ASSPLTDNTGELF
TRBV19	ASSMILNTEAF
TRBV6-2/TRBV6-3	ASKKGQSSTDTQY
TRBV7-9	ASSFPGTNGGELF
TRBV7-9	ASSNFETSPNDNEQF
TRBV7-9	ASSFATGTGALDSTDTQY
TRBV4-2	ASSQPGKSSGNTIY
TRBV13	ATHIGAGQAEANYGYT
TRBV5-6	ASSFGTSGGAQQF
TRBV11-1	ASSLNFEGTQETQY
TRBV29-1	SVAGTRAGTEAF
TRBV7-3	ASSLNPAGGYNEQF
TRBV28	ASSLAVKLF
TRBV19	ASSIPGYTEAF
TRBV20-1	SASISGGHNEQF
TRBV10-3	AIRLAGDTQY
TRBV4-1	ASSHPLGQTQY
TRBV7-6	ASRSGVSEGEQF
TRBV10-3	AISTGTSQLGTGELF
TRBV29-1	SVEVTGYEQY
TRBV7-9	ASSSAGGADEKLF
TRBV20-1	SARDQSGSGGFVYNEQF
TRBV29-1	SVWGTGPMNTEAF
TRBV11-2	ASSFWDRVGETQY
TRBV4-1	ASSQGRIPYEQY
TRBV20-1	SAARVMNTEAF
TRBV27	ASSAETSGLPSSYEQY
TRBV12-3/TRBV12-4	ASSLSSGLNYEQY
TRBV7-6	ASSQGRAGTYNDEQF
TRBV9	ASFRRSSGYT
TRBV6-2/TRBV6-3	ASSYSVTGSPYNEQF
TRBV28	ASSLFGQGETEAF
TRBV7-9	ASSPAGGAYGYT
TRBV14	ASSQDGVRATGIQETQY
TRBV5-6	ASSTIGAEGAATNEKLF
TRBV27	ASSPGLVADTQY
TRBV20-1	SARVERSYNEQF
TRBV14	ASSRGPWDTEAF
TRBV19	ATGYSNYNEQF
TRBV10-2	ANSVLGNSPDTQY
TRBV12-3/TRBV12-4	ASSGKQGAVGELF
TRBV2	ASRRGGGFYNEQF
TRBV15	ATSRDRTPSDTQY
TRBV5-6	ASRSYDLGANEQF
TRBV20-1	SAPGGMDGELF
TRBV19	ASRGGRQRMDTQY
TRBV27	ASGGLGTSGNIQY
TRBV5-6	ASSSTTDYQAF
TRBV7-2	ASSPRLYEGSYNEQF
TRBV28	ASSHGTGGSNQPQH